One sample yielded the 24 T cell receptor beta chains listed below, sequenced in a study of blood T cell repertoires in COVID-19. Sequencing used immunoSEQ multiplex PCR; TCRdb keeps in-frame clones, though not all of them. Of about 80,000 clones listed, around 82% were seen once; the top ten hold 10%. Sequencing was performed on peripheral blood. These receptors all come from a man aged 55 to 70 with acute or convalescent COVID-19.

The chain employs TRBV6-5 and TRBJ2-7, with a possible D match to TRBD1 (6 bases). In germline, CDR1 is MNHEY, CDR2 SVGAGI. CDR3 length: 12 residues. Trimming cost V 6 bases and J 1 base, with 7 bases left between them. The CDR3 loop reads CASRGQSYEQYF. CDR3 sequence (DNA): TGTGCCAGCAGAGGACAGTCCTACGAGCAGTACTTC.

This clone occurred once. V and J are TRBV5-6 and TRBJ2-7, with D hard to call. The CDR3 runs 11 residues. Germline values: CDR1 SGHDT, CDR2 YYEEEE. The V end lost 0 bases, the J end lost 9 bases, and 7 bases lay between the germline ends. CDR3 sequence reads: CASSLESVQYF. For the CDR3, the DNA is TGTGCCAGCAGCTTGGAATCCGTGCAGTACTTC.

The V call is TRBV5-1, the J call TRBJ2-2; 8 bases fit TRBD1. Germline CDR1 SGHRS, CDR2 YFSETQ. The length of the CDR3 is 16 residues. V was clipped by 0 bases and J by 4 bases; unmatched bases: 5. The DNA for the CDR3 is TGCGCCAGCAGCTTGGGCAGGGGGCAGGCCACCGGGGAGCTGTTTTTT. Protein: CASSLGRGQATGELFF.

This CDR3 is CASSVYSGNTIYF. In DNA, the CDR3 is TGTGCCAGCTCCGTATACTCAGGAAACACCATATATTTT. V is TRBV7-9 and J is TRBJ1-3, with no clear D. CDR3 length: 13 residues. From germline, CDR1 is SEHNR and CDR2 FQNEAQ (reference sequence). Trimming removed 8 bases from V and 4 bases from J, with 12 bases in between.

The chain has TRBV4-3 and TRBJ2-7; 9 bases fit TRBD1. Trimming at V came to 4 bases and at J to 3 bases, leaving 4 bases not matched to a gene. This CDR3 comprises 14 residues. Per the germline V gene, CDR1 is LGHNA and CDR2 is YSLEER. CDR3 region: CASSLNRGLYEQYF. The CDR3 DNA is TGCGCCAGCAGCCTCAACAGGGGGCTCTACGAGCAGTACTTC.

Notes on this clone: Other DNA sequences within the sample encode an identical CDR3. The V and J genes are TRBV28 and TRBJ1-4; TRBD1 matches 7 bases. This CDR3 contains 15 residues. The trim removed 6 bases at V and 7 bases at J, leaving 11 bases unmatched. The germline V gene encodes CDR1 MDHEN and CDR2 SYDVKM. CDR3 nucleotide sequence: TGTGCCAGCAGCAACAGGGGTCTTTCGGCTGAAAAACTGTTTTTT. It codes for CASSNRGLSAEKLFF.

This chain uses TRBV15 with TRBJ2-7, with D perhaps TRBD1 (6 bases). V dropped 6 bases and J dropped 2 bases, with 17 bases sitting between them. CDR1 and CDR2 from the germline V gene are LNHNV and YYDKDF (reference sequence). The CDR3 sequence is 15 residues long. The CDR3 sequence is CATSEGGGGPYEQYF. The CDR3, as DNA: TGTGCCACCAGTGAAGGGGGTGGAGGCCCCTACGAGCAGTACTTC.

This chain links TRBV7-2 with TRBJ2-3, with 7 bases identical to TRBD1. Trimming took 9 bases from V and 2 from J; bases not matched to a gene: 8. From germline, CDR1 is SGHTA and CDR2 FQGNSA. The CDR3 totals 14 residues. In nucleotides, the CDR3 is TGTGCCAGTAAACCGGGGACAGCCACAGATACGCAGTATTTT. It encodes CASKPGTATDTQYF.

The CDR3 DNA reads TGTGCCAGCAGTGAAGCGGGGGGGAGCTCCTACGAGCAGTACTTC. Protein product: CASSEAGGSSYEQYF. The V and J genes are TRBV2 and TRBJ2-7; TRBD2 agrees at 7 bases. V shed 0 bases and J 0 bases; nucleotides not matched to a gene: 2. From germline, CDR1 is SNHLY and CDR2 FYNNEI. The CDR3 spans 15 residues.

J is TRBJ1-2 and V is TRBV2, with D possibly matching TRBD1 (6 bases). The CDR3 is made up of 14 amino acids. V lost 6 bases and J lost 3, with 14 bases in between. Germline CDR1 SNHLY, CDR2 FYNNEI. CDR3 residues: CASSGQPLDYGYTF. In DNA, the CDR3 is TGTGCCAGCAGCGGACAGCCACTAGACTATGGCTACACCTTC.

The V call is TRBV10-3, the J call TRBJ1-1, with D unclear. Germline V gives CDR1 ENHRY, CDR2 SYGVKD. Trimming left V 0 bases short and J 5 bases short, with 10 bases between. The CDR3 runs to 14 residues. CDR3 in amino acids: CAISESSVQTEAFF. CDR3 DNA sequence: TGTGCCATCAGTGAGTCGTCAGTTCAGACTGAAGCTTTCTTT.

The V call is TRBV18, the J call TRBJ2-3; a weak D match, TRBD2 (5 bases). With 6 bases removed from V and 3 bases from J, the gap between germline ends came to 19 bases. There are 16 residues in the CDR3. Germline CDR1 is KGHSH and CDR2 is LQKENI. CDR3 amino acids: CASSSPGGLLTDTQYF. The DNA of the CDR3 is TGTGCCAGCTCTTCACCAGGCGGACTCCTTACAGATACGCAGTATTTT.

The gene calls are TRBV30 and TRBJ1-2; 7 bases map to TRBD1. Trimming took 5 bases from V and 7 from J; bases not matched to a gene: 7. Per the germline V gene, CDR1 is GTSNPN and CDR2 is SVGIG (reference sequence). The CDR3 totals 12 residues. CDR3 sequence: CAWETGAGGYTF. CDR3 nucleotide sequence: TGTGCCTGGGAAACAGGGGCGGGTGGCTACACCTTC. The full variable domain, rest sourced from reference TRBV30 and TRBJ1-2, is SQTIHQWPATLVQPVGSPLSLECTVEGTSNPNLYWYRQAAGRGLQLLFYSVGIGQISSEVPQNLSASRPQDRQFILSSKKLLLSDSGFYLCAWETGAGGYTFGSGTRLTVV.

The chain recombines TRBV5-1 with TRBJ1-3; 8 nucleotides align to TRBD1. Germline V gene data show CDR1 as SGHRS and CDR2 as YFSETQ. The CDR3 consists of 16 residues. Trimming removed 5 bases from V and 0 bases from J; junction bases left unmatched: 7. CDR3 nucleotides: TGCGCCAGCAGACGCGACACAGGGGGCTCTGGAAACACCATATATTTT. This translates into CASRRDTGGSGNTIYF.

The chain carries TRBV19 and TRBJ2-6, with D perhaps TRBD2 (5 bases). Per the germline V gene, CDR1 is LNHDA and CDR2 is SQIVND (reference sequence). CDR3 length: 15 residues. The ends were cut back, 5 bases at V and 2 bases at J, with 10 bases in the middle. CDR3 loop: CASSPERAGANVLTF. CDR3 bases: TGTGCCAGTAGTCCCGAGAGGGCTGGGGCCAACGTCCTGACTTTC.

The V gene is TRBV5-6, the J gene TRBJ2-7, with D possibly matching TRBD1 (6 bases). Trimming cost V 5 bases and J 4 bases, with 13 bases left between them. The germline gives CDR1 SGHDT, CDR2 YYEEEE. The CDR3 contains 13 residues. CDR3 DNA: TGTGCCAGCAGTGAGCAGGGGTATTACGAGCAGTACTTC. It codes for CASSEQGYYEQYF.

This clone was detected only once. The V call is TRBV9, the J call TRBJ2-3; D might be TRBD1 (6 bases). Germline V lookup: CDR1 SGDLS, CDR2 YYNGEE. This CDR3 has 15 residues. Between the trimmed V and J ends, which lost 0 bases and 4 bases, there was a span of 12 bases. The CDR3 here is CASSVEGVVADTQYF. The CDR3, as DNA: TGTGCCAGCAGCGTAGAGGGGGTAGTAGCAGATACGCAGTATTTT.

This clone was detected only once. The CDR3 region has the DNA TGCGCCAGCAGCCAAATACCGGGACAGCAAGAGACCCAGTACTTC. This sequence encodes CASSQIPGQQETQYF. The chain joins TRBV4-1 to TRBJ2-5, with 7 nucleotides matching TRBD1. This CDR3 has 15 residues. The trim removed 2 bases at V and 2 bases at J, leaving 5 bases unmatched. Germline V gene sequence: CDR1 MGHRA, CDR2 YSYEKL.

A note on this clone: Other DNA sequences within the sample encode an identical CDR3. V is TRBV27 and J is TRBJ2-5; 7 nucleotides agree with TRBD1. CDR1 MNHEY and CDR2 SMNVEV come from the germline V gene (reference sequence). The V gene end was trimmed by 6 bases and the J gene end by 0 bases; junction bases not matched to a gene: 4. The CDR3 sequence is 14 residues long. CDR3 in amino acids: CASSWDSNQETQYF. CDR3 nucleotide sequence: TGTGCCAGCAGCTGGGACAGCAACCAAGAGACCCAGTACTTC.

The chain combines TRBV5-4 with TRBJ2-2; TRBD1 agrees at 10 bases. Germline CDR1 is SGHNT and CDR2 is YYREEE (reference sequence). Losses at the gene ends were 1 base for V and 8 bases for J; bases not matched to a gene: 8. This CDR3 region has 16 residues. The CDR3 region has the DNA TGTGCCAGCAGCTTGCTTGGGACAGGGGTATTTGGGGAGCTGTTTTTT. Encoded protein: CASSLLGTGVFGELFF.

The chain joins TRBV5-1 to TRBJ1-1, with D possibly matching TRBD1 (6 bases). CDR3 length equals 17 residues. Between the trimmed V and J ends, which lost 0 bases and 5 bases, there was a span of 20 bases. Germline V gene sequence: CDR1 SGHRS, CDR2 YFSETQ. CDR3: CASSLAQGGALGTEAFF. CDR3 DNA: TGCGCCAGCAGCTTGGCCCAAGGGGGGGCCTTGGGGACTGAAGCTTTCTTT. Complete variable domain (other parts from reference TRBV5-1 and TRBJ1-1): KAGVTQTPRYLIKTRGQQVTLSCSPISGHRSVSWYQQTPGQGLQFLFEYFSETQRNKGNFPGRFSGRQFSNSRSEMNVSTLELGDSALYLCASSLAQGGALGTEAFFGQGTRLTVV.

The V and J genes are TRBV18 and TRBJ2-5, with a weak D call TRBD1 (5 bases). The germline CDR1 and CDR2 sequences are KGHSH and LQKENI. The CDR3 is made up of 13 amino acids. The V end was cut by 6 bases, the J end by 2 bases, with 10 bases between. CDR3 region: CASSPQGQETQYF. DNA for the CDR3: TGTGCCAGCTCCCCGCAGGGTCAAGAGACCCAGTACTTC.

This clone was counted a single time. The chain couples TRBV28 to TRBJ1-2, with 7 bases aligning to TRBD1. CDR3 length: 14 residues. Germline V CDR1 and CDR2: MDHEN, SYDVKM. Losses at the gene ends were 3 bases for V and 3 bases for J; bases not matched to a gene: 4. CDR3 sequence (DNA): TGTGCCAGCAGTTTCATAGGGGGCGACTATGGCTACACCTTC. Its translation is CASSFIGGDYGYTF.

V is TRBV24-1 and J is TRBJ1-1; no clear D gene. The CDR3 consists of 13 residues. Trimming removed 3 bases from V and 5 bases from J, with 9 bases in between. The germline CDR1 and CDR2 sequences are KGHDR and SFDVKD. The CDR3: CATSDGGETEAFF. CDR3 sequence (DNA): TGTGCCACCAGTGATGGAGGAGAAACTGAAGCTTTCTTT.